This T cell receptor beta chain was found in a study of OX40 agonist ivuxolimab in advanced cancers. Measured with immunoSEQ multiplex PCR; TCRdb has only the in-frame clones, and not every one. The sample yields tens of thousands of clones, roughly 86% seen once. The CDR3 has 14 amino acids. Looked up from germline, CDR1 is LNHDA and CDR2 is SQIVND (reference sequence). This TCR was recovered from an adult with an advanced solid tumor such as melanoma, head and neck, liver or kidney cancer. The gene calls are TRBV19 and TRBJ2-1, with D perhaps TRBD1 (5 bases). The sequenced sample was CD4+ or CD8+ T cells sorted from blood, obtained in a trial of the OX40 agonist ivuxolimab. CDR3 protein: CATTDGASYNEQFF. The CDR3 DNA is TGTGCAACCACAGATGGGGCCTCCTACAATGAGCAGTTCTTC.